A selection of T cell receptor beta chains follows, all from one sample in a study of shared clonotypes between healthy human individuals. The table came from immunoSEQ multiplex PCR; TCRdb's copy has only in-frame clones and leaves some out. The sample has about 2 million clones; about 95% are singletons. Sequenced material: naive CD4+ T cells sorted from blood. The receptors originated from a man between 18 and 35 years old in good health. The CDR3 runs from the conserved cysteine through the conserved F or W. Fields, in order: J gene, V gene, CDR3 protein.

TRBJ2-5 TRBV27 CASSSGRVVGKTQYF
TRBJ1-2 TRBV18 CASSYTGGLGYTF
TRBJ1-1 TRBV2 CASSETGTNTEAFF
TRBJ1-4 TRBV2 CASSDPLFF
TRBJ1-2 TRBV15 CATSRAGQYGYTF
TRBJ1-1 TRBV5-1 CASTYDGTEAFF
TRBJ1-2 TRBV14 CASRRTEGSYGYTF
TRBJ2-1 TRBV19 CASSQGTNYNEQFF
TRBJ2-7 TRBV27 CASSPGGAGGYEQYF
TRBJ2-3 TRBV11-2 CASSLGNQAVWQYF
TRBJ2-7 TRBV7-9 CASSFGQTSYEQYF
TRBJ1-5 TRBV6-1 CASSELRGNQPQHF
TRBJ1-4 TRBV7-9 CASSRPVARENEKLFF
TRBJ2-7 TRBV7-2 CASSPWPGQGGSYEQYF
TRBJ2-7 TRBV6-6 CASSYKEGQVTYEQYF
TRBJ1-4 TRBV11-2 CASSSGSYATNEKLFF
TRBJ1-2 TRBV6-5 CASSSGRRGYTF
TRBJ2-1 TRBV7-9 CASSPRSRGTNYNEQFF
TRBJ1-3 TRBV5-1 CASSLAGVSGNTIYF
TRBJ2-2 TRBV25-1 CASSDVGRGYTGELFF
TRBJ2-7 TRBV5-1 CASSLSPDRAYEQYF
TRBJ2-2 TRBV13 CASRDANTGELFF
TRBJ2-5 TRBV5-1 CASSAQWAAQETQYF
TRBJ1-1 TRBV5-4 CASSSNRGLGTEAFF
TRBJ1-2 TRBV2 CASSVSAEYGYTF
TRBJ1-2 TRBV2 CASRTDRVDGYTF
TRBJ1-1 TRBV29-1 CSGRQSRETEAFF
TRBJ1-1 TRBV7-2 CASSLRQQPEAFF
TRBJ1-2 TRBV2 CASSGPLTGYGYTF
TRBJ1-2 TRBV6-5 CASNLWGVTVYGYTF